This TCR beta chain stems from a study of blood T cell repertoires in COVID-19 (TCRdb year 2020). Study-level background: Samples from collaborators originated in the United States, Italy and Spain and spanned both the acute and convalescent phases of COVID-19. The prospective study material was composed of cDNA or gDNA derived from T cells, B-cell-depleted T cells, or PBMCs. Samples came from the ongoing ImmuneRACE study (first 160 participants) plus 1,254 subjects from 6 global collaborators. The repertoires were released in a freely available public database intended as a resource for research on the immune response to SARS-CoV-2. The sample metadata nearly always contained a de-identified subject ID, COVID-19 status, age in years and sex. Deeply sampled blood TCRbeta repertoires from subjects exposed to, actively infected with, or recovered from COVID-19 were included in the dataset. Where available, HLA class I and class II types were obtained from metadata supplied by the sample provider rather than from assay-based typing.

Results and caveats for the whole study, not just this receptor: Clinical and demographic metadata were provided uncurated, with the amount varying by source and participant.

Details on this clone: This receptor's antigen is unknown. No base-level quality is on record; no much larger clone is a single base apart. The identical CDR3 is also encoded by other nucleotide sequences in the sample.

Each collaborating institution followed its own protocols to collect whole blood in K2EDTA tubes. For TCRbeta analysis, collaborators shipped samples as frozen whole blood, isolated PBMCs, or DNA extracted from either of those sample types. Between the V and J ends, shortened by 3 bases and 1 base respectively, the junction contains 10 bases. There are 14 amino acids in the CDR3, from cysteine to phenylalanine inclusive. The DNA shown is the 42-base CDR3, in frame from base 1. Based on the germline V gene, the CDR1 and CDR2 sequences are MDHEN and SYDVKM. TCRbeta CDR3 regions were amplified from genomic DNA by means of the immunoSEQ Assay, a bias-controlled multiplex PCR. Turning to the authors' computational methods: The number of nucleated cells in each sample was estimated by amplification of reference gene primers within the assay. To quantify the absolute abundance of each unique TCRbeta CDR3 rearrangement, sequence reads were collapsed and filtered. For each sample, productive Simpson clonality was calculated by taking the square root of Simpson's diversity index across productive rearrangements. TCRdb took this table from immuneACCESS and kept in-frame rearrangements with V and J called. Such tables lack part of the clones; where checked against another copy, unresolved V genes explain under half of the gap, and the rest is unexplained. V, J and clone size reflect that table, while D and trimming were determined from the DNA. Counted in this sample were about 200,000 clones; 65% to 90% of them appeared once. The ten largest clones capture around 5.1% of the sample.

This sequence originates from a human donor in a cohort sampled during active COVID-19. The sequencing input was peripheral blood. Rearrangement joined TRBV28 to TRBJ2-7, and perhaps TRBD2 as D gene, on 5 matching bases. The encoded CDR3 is CASSFHGLSYEQYF. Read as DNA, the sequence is TGTGCCAGCAGTTTCCACGGACTTTCCTACGAGCAGTACTTC.